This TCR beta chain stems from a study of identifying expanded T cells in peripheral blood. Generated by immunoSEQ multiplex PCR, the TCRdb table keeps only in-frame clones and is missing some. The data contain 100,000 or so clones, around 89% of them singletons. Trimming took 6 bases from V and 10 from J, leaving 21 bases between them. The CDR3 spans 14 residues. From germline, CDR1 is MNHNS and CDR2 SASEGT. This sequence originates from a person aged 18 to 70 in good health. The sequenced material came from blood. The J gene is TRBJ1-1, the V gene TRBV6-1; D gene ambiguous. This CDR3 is CASRLELGPGAAFF. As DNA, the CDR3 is TGTGCCAGCAGACTAGAACTCGGTCCGGGCGCAGCTTTCTTT.